Listed below are T cell receptor beta chains from one sample, sequenced in a study of CD8 T cells in Susac syndrome. Via MiXCR, TCRdb re-called the immunoSEQ multiplex PCR reads, giving one row per CDR3 protein. The sample consists of some 70,000 distinct CDR3 sequences, roughly 94% of them appearing once. The sequencing sample was made of CD8+ T cells from PBMCs. All receptors derive from a human donor with multiple sclerosis. Both conserved end residues are part of each CDR3. D genes are given only for firm matches. Where a row states a size, it is once, few, many or the class of an expanded clone; other rows omit it.

v_gene,j_gene,abundance,len,d_gene,CDR3nt,CDR3aa
TRBV7-3,TRBJ1-1,NA,14,TRBD1,TGTGCCAGCAGCATGGACAGGGGGGACACTGAAGCTTTCTTT,CASSMDRGDTEAFF
TRBV7-9,TRBJ2-7,NA,11,NA,TGTGCCAGCAGCTTAGACCCGGGACTGTACTTC,CASSLDPGLYF
TRBV2,TRBJ2-5,NA,16,NA,TGTGCCAGCAGTGGACCGCGGGACTCCCTGGGAGAGACCCAGTACTTC,CASSGPRDSLGETQYF
TRBV3-1,TRBJ2-2,NA,14,NA,TGTGCCAGCAGCCCCTTAGGGGATGCCGGGGAGCTGTTTTTT,CASSPLGDAGELFF
TRBV27,TRBJ1-1,NA,13,NA,TGTGCCAGCATGGGGTCGGGGCACACTGAAGCTTTCTTT,CASMGSGHTEAFF
TRBV29-1,TRBJ2-7,NA,13,NA,TGCAGCGTTTATGCGGGGACCCTAAGCGAGCAGTACTTC,CSVYAGTLSEQYF
TRBV12-3/TRBV12-4,TRBJ2-3,NA,14,NA,TGTGCCAGCAGTTTAGGGACTCACGGAGATACGCAGTATTTT,CASSLGTHGDTQYF
TRBV29-1,TRBJ2-1,NA,15,NA,TGCAGCGTCACCCTGAGGCAGGGTAGATACAATGAGCAGTTCTTC,CSVTLRQGRYNEQFF
TRBV7-6,TRBJ2-7,NA,15,TRBD1,TGTGCCAGCAGCTCCGCCGGGACAGGCTCCTACGAGCAGTACTTC,CASSSAGTGSYEQYF
TRBV29-1,TRBJ1-2,once,12,NA,TGCAGCGTTGTGGGTTTAGAAGATGGCTACACCTTC,CSVVGLEDGYTF
TRBV28,TRBJ1-5,once,15,NA,TGTGCCAGCAGTTTATCCGGGACGGACGATCAGCCCCAGCATTTT,CASSLSGTDDQPQHF
TRBV9,TRBJ2-3,NA,16,NA,TGTGCCAGCAGCGTAGAAATCGGGGGTATCTCAGATACGCAGTATTTT,CASSVEIGGISDTQYF
TRBV9,TRBJ2-2,NA,15,NA,TGTGCCAGCAAGGAGGGCGGCGCGAACACCGGGGAGCTGTTTTTT,CASKEGGANTGELFF
TRBV30,TRBJ2-7,few,12,NA,TGTGCCTCACAGGTTTGGGGTTACGAGCAGTACTTC,CASQVWGYEQYF
TRBV1,TRBJ2-1,once,16,NA,TGCACCAGTCCGGGACTCGCTACTTACTCCTACAATGAGCAGTTCTTC,CTSPGLATYSYNEQFF
TRBV11-2,TRBJ2-3,NA,18,TRBD1,TGTGCCAGCAGCTCTTGGACAGGCGCTTCAGCTGGCACAGATACGCAGTATTTT,CASSSWTGASAGTDTQYF
TRBV19,TRBJ2-6,NA,11,NA,TGTGCCAGCTCTGGGGCCAACGTCCTGACTTTC,CASSGANVLTF
TRBV7-9,TRBJ1-2,NA,14,NA,TGTGCCAGCAGCCCGGGACGGACCGCCTATGGCTACACCTTC,CASSPGRTAYGYTF
TRBV20-1,TRBJ1-5,NA,14,NA,TGCAGTGCCGCGGCCTACAGGGAGAATCAGCCCCAGCATTTT,CSAAAYRENQPQHF
TRBV27,TRBJ1-2,once,15,NA,TGTGCCAGCAGTTTATCCCGGGAGGCGGATGGGGGCTACACCTTC,CASSLSREADGGYTF
TRBV9,TRBJ2-3,NA,15,TRBD2,TGTGCCAGCAGCGTAGATAGCGGGAGGGGAGATACGCAGTATTTT,CASSVDSGRGDTQYF
TRBV28,TRBJ1-4,NA,12,NA,TGTGCCAGCAGTTTGTGGATGGAAAAACTGTTTTTT,CASSLWMEKLFF
TRBV7-8,TRBJ2-3,NA,15,TRBD2,TGTGCCAGCAGCTTAGTTCTAGCGGGAGAAGACACGCAGTATTTT,CASSLVLAGEDTQYF
TRBV20-1,TRBJ1-2,NA,13,NA,TGCAGTGCTAGAGATCCCGAGAACTATGGCTACACCTTC,CSARDPENYGYTF
TRBV4-1,TRBJ1-2,NA,13,TRBD1,TGCGCCAGCAGCCACGGAGGGGGCGATGGCTACACCTTC,CASSHGGGDGYTF
TRBV11-2,TRBJ1-4,NA,15,NA,TGTGCCAGCAGCTTAGATCAAAGGATTAATGAAAAACTGTTTTTT,CASSLDQRINEKLFF
TRBV13,TRBJ2-7,NA,13,NA,TGTGCCAGCAGCTTAAGTCAGGGGTACGAGCAGTACTTC,CASSLSQGYEQYF
TRBV7-9,TRBJ2-1,NA,14,TRBD2,TGTGCCAGCAGCTCACCGGGACTAGCGACAGAGCAGTTCTTC,CASSSPGLATEQFF
TRBV4-1,TRBJ2-3,NA,14,TRBD1,TGCGCCAGCAGCCAGACAGGGTACACAGATACGCAGTATTTT,CASSQTGYTDTQYF
TRBV9,TRBJ2-1,NA,15,TRBD2,TGTGCCAGCAGCTATCATAGCGGGACCTACAATGAGCAGTTCTTC,CASSYHSGTYNEQFF
TRBV20-1,TRBJ2-7,NA,14,NA,TGCAGTGCTAGAGAGAGGGTAGCGGCCTACGAGCAGTACTTC,CSARERVAAYEQYF
TRBV28,TRBJ2-7,NA,15,NA,TGTGCCAGCAGTTCGGGCTCCGGTATCTCCTACGAGCAGTACTTC,CASSSGSGISYEQYF
TRBV29-1,TRBJ2-7,NA,11,NA,TGCAGCGTTAGGTTTTGGGACGAGCAGTACTTC,CSVRFWDEQYF
TRBV27,TRBJ2-7,NA,15,NA,TGTGCCAGCAGTTTAGGGGCAGGGTGGTTCTACGAGCAGTACTTC,CASSLGAGWFYEQYF
TRBV6-1,TRBJ2-5,NA,16,TRBD1,TGTGCCAGCGGGTCTGGGTCGGGACAGGGGGCAGAGACCCAGTACTTC,CASGSGSGQGAETQYF
TRBV19,TRBJ2-7,once,14,TRBD1,TGTGCCAGTAGTCGGGGACAGCAGACCTACGAGCAGTACTTC,CASSRGQQTYEQYF
TRBV28,TRBJ2-1,NA,15,NA,TGTGCCAGCAGTCCAACTACTTATAACTACAATGAGCAGTTCTTC,CASSPTTYNYNEQFF
TRBV5-6,TRBJ2-4,NA,16,NA,TGTGCCAGCAGCAAGCAGGGACTTCTAGCCAAAAACATTCAGTACTTC,CASSKQGLLAKNIQYF
TRBV3-1,TRBJ2-5,NA,15,TRBD1,TGTGCCAGCAGCCCCTTCAGGACAGGACAAGAGACCCAGTACTTC,CASSPFRTGQETQYF
TRBV7-2,TRBJ2-7,NA,14,NA,TGTGCCAGCAGCCCCTTCTGGACACCCTACGAGCAGTACTTC,CASSPFWTPYEQYF
TRBV7-2,TRBJ2-7,NA,14,NA,TGTGCCAGCAGCCCGCCCAGCGGACTCTACGAGCAGTACTTC,CASSPPSGLYEQYF
TRBV12-3/TRBV12-4,TRBJ2-3,NA,13,NA,TGTGCCAGCAGCCCGACCATCGCGGATACGCAGTATTTT,CASSPTIADTQYF
TRBV7-3,TRBJ1-2,NA,13,NA,TGTGCCAGCAGCTCCGGGGAGACCTATGGCTACACCTTC,CASSSGETYGYTF
TRBV29-1,TRBJ1-2,NA,12,NA,TGCAGCGTTGACGCGGACTACTATGGCTACACCTTC,CSVDADYYGYTF
TRBV6-5,TRBJ2-1,NA,16,TRBD2,TGTGCCAGCAGTTATTCTGGCGGGAGCCCTTACAATGAGCAGTTCTTC,CASSYSGGSPYNEQFF
TRBV14,TRBJ2-7,NA,15,NA,TGTGCCAGCAGCCAAGATAGCGCGTCCTCCTACGAGCAGTACTTC,CASSQDSASSYEQYF
TRBV7-2,TRBJ2-1,NA,15,TRBD2,TGTGCCAGCAGATTTAGCGGGGGGGCTCAGGGTGAGCAGTTCTTC,CASRFSGGAQGEQFF
TRBV6-5,TRBJ1-1,NA,14,NA,TGTGCCAGCAGGCCGGGGCTGGTGAACACTGAAGCTTTCTTT,CASRPGLVNTEAFF
TRBV9,TRBJ2-7,NA,13,NA,TGTGCCAGCAGTGTAGGGGAAACCTACGAGCAGTACTTC,CASSVGETYEQYF
TRBV4-2,TRBJ2-1,NA,17,TRBD2,TGTGCCAGCAGCCAAGCTTCCGGGACTAGCGGGAGCAGTGAGCAGTTCTTC,CASSQASGTSGSSEQFF
TRBV6-1,TRBJ2-1,NA,18,TRBD2,TGTGCCAGCATGTCGGGACTAGCGGCTGGAAGCTCCTACAATGAGCAGTTCTTC,CASMSGLAAGSSYNEQFF
TRBV12-3/TRBV12-4,TRBJ2-7,NA,14,NA,TGTGCCAGCAGTTGGGACGTTGGGGGGTACGAGCAGTACTTC,CASSWDVGGYEQYF
TRBV5-8,TRBJ2-2,NA,13,NA,TGTGCCAGCAGCTTGGGCAGCGACGGGGAGCTGTTTTTT,CASSLGSDGELFF